A single T cell receptor beta chain is shown here with its context. These data belong to a study of blood T cell repertoires in COVID-19. Germline V gene data show CDR1 as SGHRS and CDR2 as YFSETQ. The length of the CDR3 is 14 residues. The V gene lost 3 bases and the J gene lost 2 bases, with 12 bases spanning the gap. Original data processing: Counts of nucleated cells, estimated from reference gene primer amplification, were obtained. Only in-frame clones appear in the TCRdb table, and some are missing; sequencing was by immunoSEQ multiplex PCR. The DNA gave D and trimming, while V, J and clone size come from that table. Of about 88,000 clones detected, about 88% appear once; the ten largest clones hold around 3%.

The clonotype was recovered from an elderly woman with acute or convalescent COVID-19. Sequencing was performed on peripheral blood. The chain carries TRBV5-1 and TRBJ2-7; possible D gene TRBD2, 7 bases. The CDR3 DNA follows: TGCGCCAGCAGCTCCGGGGGGCTTCCCTACGAGCAGTACTTC. Protein product: CASSSGGLPYEQYF.